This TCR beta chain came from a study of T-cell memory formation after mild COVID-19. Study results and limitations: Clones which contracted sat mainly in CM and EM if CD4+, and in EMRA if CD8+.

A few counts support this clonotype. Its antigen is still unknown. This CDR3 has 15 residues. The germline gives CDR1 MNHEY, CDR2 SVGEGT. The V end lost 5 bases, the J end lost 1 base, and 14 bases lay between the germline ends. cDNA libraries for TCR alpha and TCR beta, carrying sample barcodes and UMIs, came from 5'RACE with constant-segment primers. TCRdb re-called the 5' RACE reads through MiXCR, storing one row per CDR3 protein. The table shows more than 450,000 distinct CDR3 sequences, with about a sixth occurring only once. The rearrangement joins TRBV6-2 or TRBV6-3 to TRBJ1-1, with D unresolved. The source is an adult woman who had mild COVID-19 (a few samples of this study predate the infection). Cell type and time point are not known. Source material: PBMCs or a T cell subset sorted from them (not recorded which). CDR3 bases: TGTGCCAGCAGTACAGACTACTACAGGAACACTGAAGCTTTCTTT. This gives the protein CASSTDYYRNTEAFF.